This T cell receptor beta chain came from a study of memory CD4+ T cells and cytomegalovirus serostatus. Generated by immunoSEQ multiplex PCR, the TCRdb table keeps only in-frame clones and is missing some. Of around 44,000 clones listed, 70% to 80% are singletons. Single viable CD3+CD4+CD8-CD45RO+ cells were sorted as the memory CD4+ T cells. V lost 6 bases to trimming and J lost 4 bases; unmatched junction nucleotides: 4. The CDR3 contains 14 residues. CDR1 is MNHNY and CDR2 is SVGAGI in the germline V gene (reference sequence). The TCR sequence derives from an adult in good health and CMV-seronegative. V gene TRBV6-6 combines with J gene TRBJ2-5; 11 bases match TRBD1. The specimen sequenced was memory CD4+ T cells from blood. This CDR3 is CASRLGQGVETQYF. Written as DNA, the CDR3 is TGTGCCAGCAGGTTGGGACAGGGGGTAGAGACCCAGTACTTC.